This entry lists 10 T cell receptor beta chains sequenced from one sample in a study of blood T cell repertoires in COVID-19. Here immunoSEQ multiplex PCR was the method, and the copy in TCRdb shows in-frame clones only, minus some. Of about 310,000 clones in the sample, 80% to 90% were seen once. Material: peripheral blood. All receptors derive from a man aged 50 or older with active or convalescent COVID-19.

As regards this clone: The identical CDR3 is also encoded by other nucleotide sequences in the sample. The J gene is TRBJ2-7, the V gene TRBV10-3, with 9 bases lining up with TRBD1. The CDR3 has 14 residues. Per the germline V gene, CDR1 is ENHRY and CDR2 is SYGVKD. V was clipped by 4 bases and J by 2 bases; unmatched bases: 3. This CDR3 is CAISGGQGAYEQYF. The CDR3 region has the DNA TGTGCCATCAGTGGGGGACAGGGAGCCTACGAGCAGTACTTC.

The chain carries TRBV10-3 and TRBJ1-3; D is ambiguous. The CDR3 has 14 amino acids. Looked up from germline, CDR1 is ENHRY and CDR2 is SYGVKD. Trimming took off 4 bases at V and 0 bases at J, with 7 bases between the two ends. Here the CDR3 reads CAISGSNSGNTIYF. The CDR3 region has the DNA TGTGCCATCAGTGGTTCCAACTCTGGAAACACCATATATTTT.

The chain carries TRBV7-2 and TRBJ2-6, with 9 bases aligning to TRBD1. This CDR3 comprises 18 residues. The germline gives CDR1 SGHTA, CDR2 FQGNSA. The ends lost 5 bases at V and 4 bases at J; junction bases unmatched: 12. DNA of the CDR3: TGTGCCAGCAGCCGTCCGGGACAGGGTGCAGGGGGGGCCAACGTCCTGACTTTC. Protein sequence: CASSRPGQGAGGANVLTF.

The CDR3 DNA sequence: TGTGCCAGTAGTATAGTTGAGGAGGGGTATTATCAGCCCCAGCATTTT. It is translated as CASSIVEEGYYQPQHF. The V and J genes are TRBV19 and TRBJ1-5; D may be TRBD1 (5 bases). Germline V gene sequence: CDR1 LNHDA, CDR2 SQIVND (reference sequence). The CDR3 has 16 residues. Trimming left V 1 base short and J 5 bases short, with 15 bases between.

CDR3 bases: TGTGCCAGCAGCCATGAGTGGGTCGGGGGAGAGCAGTTCTTC. Protein sequence: CASSHEWVGGEQFF. The rearrangement joins TRBV7-2 to TRBJ2-1; tentatively, D is TRBD2 (6 bases). CDR3 length equals 14 residues. In germline, CDR1 is SGHTA, CDR2 FQGNSA. V was shortened by 5 bases and J by 10 bases, with 18 bases between the two germline ends.

The chain is built from TRBV3-1 (or the pseudogene TRBV3-2) and TRBJ1-6; D ambiguous. The germline CDR1 and CDR2 sequences are LGHDT and YNNKEL (reference sequence). With 3 bases removed from V and 8 bases from J, the gap between germline ends came to 8 bases. This CDR3 region has 13 residues. CDR3 protein: CASSQGSDSPLHF. The CDR3 coding sequence is TGTGCCAGCAGCCAGGGCTCAGATTCACCCCTCCACTTT.

This clone was observed a single time. The CDR3 region has the DNA TGTGCCAGCAGTCTACGGGCCTGGGAGGAAAAACTGTTTTTT. Translated, it gives CASSLRAWEEKLFF. V and J are TRBV6-5 and TRBJ1-4; D gene ambiguous. The CDR3 covers 14 residues. Germline CDR1 reads MNHEY; CDR2 reads SVGAGI. V was cut by 5 bases and J by 8 bases, with 15 bases left in between.

The chain joins TRBV6-5 to TRBJ1-2, with a possible D match to TRBD1 (6 bases). The CDR3 totals 13 residues. The ends were cut back, 6 bases at V and 3 bases at J, with 11 bases in the middle. Per germline, CDR1 MNHEY and CDR2 SVGAGI. The CDR3 reads CASSRGADYGYTF. As DNA, the CDR3 is TGTGCCAGCAGCCGGGGGGCGGACTATGGCTACACCTTC.

The CDR3 sequence: CACATGGYTGELFF. CDR3 DNA sequence: TGTGCCTGTGCTACAGGGGGCTATACCGGGGAGCTGTTTTTT. The chain has TRBV30 and TRBJ2-2, with TRBD1 identical over 9 bases. V was pared by 6 bases and J by 5 bases, with 7 bases of the junction left unmatched. The CDR3 has 14 residues. Germline V CDR1 and CDR2: GTSNPN, SVGIG (reference sequence).

The genes are TRBV11-3 and TRBJ2-1; the match to TRBD2 covers 10 bases. CDR1 and CDR2 from the germline V gene are SGHNT and YENEEA. V dropped 5 bases and J dropped 3; count of bases not matched to a gene: 1. This CDR3 has 14 amino acids. The CDR3 region has the DNA TGTGCCAGCAGCGCTAGCGGGGGCTACAATGAGCAGTTCTTC. Residues: CASSASGGYNEQFF.